Sequencing of this T cell receptor beta chain was carried out in a study of T cell repertoires in cytomegalovirus infection. MiXCR was run by TCRdb on the reads, yielding one entry per CDR3 protein. The sample shows around 750,000 distinct CDR3 sequences, approximately 32% of them seen only once. As regards this clonotype: Antigen unknown.

Looked up from germline, CDR1 is SNHLY and CDR2 is FYNNEI. Trimming took 0 bases from V and 5 from J, leaving 23 bases between them. The CDR3 is 18 amino acids. The source material was cultured CD8+ T cells from PBMCs, sampled from culture after CMV antigen stimulation. This chain links TRBV2 with TRBJ2-7; D is perhaps TRBD1 (5 bases). This clonotype originated in a human donor in good health (CMV status not recorded). Some clones in this sample may be carry-over from other donors' samples. CDR3 protein: CASSEARAGLVGSDEQYF. The CDR3 DNA sequence: TGTGCCAGCAGTGAAGCCCGGGCAGGGCTTGTTGGGTCTGACGAGCAGTACTTC.